These 16 T cell receptor beta chains originate from one sample sequenced in a study of response to subunit inactivated influenza vaccine. One entry per CDR3 protein, called by TCRdb with MiXCR from the RT-PCR reads. The sample lists some 500,000 distinct CDR3 sequences, roughly 25% occurring once. The sequencing here drew on CD4+ T cells sorted from PBMCs, taken 4 to 6 days after vaccination. These receptors originate from a man between 45 and 60 years old who received an inactivated influenza vaccine.

The V call is TRBV5-1, the J call TRBJ2-2; 7 bases map to TRBD1. Germline V gene sequence: CDR1 SGHRS, CDR2 YFSETQ. The trim removed 7 bases at V and 1 base at J, leaving 10 bases unmatched. This CDR3 contains 16 residues. CDR3 DNA sequence: TGCGCCAGCCAATTCGGTGGACAGGTGAACACCGGGGAGCTGTTTTTT. Its translation is CASQFGGQVNTGELFF. The entire variable domain, with the rest obtained from reference TRBV5-1 and TRBJ2-2, is as follows: KAGVTQTPRYLIKTRGQQVTLSCSPISGHRSVSWYQQTPGQGLQFLFEYFSETQRNKGNFPGRFSGRQFSNSRSEMNVSTLELGDSALYLCASQFGGQVNTGELFFGEGSRLTVL.

The rearrangement uses TRBV6-2 or TRBV6-3 and TRBJ2-3; D not certain. V lost 0 bases and J 2 bases, leaving 6 bases between the germline ends. Germline V gene sequence: CDR1 MNHEY, CDR2 SVGEGT. This CDR3 has 14 residues. CDR3 DNA: TGTGCCAGCAGTTACTCGTCCTTCACAGATACGCAGTATTTT. Protein product: CASSYSSFTDTQYF.

This clonotype has just one count. The gene calls are TRBV12-5 and TRBJ2-5; D is unresolved. The germline CDR1 and CDR2 sequences are LGHNT and FRNRAP. The CDR3 sequence is 13 residues long. V lost 3 bases and J lost 5, with 10 bases in between. The CDR3, as DNA: TGTGCTAGTGGTTTAGGGTTTCGGGAGACCCAGTACTTC. Its translation is CASGLGFRETQYF.

This chain links TRBV20-1 with TRBJ2-3; TRBD2 matches 12 bases. CDR1 and CDR2 (germline): DFQATT, SNEGSKA (reference sequence). This CDR3 has 15 residues. V shed 5 bases and J 1 base; nucleotides not matched to a gene: 4. CDR3 protein: CSARRLAGGTDTQYF. The CDR3 DNA is TGCAGTGCTCGCCGACTAGCGGGAGGCACAGATACGCAGTATTTT.

This clonotype was observed a few times. The chain combines TRBV20-1 with TRBJ2-3; D assignment may be TRBD1 or TRBD2 (5 bases each). The germline V and J ends were trimmed by 3 bases and 1 base, with 20 bases remaining between them. This CDR3 spans 17 amino acids. Germline V gene data show CDR1 as DFQATT and CDR2 as SNEGSKA (reference sequence). CDR3 nucleotide sequence: TGCAGTGCTAGGCTGCCATTGTTGACGGGGCGCACAGATACGCAGTATTTT. Its protein is CSARLPLLTGRTDTQYF.

V usage is TRBV20-1 and J usage is TRBJ1-2; tentative D call: TRBD1 (5 bases). Germline V gene data show CDR1 as DFQATT and CDR2 as SNEGSKA (reference sequence). With 3 bases removed from V and 5 bases from J, the gap between germline ends came to 13 bases. This CDR3 comprises 13 residues. CDR3 DNA sequence: TGCAGTGCTAGTGGCGGAAGGGGTTATGGCTACACCTTC. It specifies CSASGGRGYGYTF.

The rearrangement joins TRBV30 to TRBJ1-1, with D unresolved. This CDR3 region has 14 residues. CDR1 is GTSNPN, CDR2 SVGIG, per germline (reference sequence). Trimming removed 3 bases from V and 0 bases from J, with 11 bases in between. CDR3 sequence (DNA): TGTGCCTGGAGAAGACGGTCCATGAACACTGAAGCTTTCTTT. Protein sequence: CAWRRRSMNTEAFF.

The chain recombines TRBV11-1 with TRBJ1-1, with 7 bases aligning to TRBD1. Trimming removed 5 bases from V and 0 bases from J; junction bases left unmatched: 18. Germline V gives CDR1 SGHAT, CDR2 FQDESV (reference sequence). This CDR3 is built from 19 residues. CDR3 bases: TGTGCCAGCAGCCTAACCCAGGGGGTTGGATTCCAAATGAACACTGAAGCTTTCTTT. Protein product: CASSLTQGVGFQMNTEAFF.

A few counts support this clonotype. The J gene is TRBJ2-5, the V gene TRBV7-9, with D hard to call. V lost 1 base and J lost 2, with 5 bases in between. This CDR3 region has 13 residues. Per the germline V gene, CDR1 is SEHNR and CDR2 is FQNEAQ (reference sequence). The CDR3 nucleotides are TGTGCCAGCAGCTTAGTCCAGCAAGAGACCCAGTACTTC. Translating gives CASSLVQQETQYF.

This clonotype was seen more than once but under ten times. The chain uses TRBV30 and TRBJ1-1; D is possibly TRBD1 (5 bases). Deletions cut 7 bases from V and 5 bases from J, with 11 bases between. The CDR3 is made up of 11 amino acids. Germline CDR1 GTSNPN, CDR2 SVGIG (reference sequence). The CDR3 DNA sequence: TGTGCCTCCGGGGGAGAGACTGAAGCTTTCTTT. Its translation is CASGGETEAFF. Based on the CDR3 plus reference TRBV30 and TRBJ1-1, the full variable domain is SQTIHQWPATLVQPVGSPLSLECTVEGTSNPNLYWYRQAAGRGLQLLFYSVGIGQISSEVPQNLSASRPQDRQFILSSKKLLLSDSGFYLCASGGETEAFFGQGTRLTVV.

The V and J genes are TRBV7-6 and TRBJ2-1; D gene uncertain. The CDR3 covers 14 residues. V lost 4 bases and J lost 8, with 15 bases in between. Germline assignment: CDR1 SGHVS and CDR2 FNYEAQ. Written as DNA, the CDR3 is TGTGCCAGCAGCTCGCCCCCTGAGACCTATGAGCAGTTCTTC. This translates into CASSSPPETYEQFF.

This rearrangement joins TRBV12-3 or TRBV12-4 to TRBJ2-1; 8 positions match TRBD1. This CDR3 region has 15 residues. The junction had 2 bases not matched to a gene; V was cut back by 2 bases and J by 2 bases. The CDR3 is CASSLQGAPYNEQFF. As DNA, the CDR3 is TGTGCCAGCAGTTTACAGGGGGCGCCCTACAATGAGCAGTTCTTC.

This clonotype has only a few counts. The V gene is TRBV2, the J gene TRBJ2-5, with D hard to call. The V gene lost 4 bases and the J gene lost 11 bases, with 14 bases spanning the gap. CDR1 is SNHLY and CDR2 is FYNNEI in the germline V gene. This CDR3 is 12 amino acids long. The chain's CDR3 is CASSAAQERQYF. The CDR3 coding sequence is TGTGCCAGCAGTGCAGCCCAAGAGAGACAGTACTTC.

The chain has TRBV18 and TRBJ2-5; tentatively, D is TRBD1 (5 bases). This CDR3 spans 12 amino acids. Trimming cost V 3 bases and J 3 bases, with 5 bases left between them. Germline lookup yields CDR1 KGHSH and CDR2 LQKENI. CDR3 nucleotide sequence: TGTGCCAGCTCACCGACAGAAGAGACCCAGTACTTC. This codes for CASSPTEETQYF.

This chain uses TRBV30 with TRBJ2-7, with D perhaps matching TRBD2 (6 bases). Deletions cut 2 bases from V and 2 bases from J, with 13 bases between. There are 14 residues in the CDR3. Germline V gene sequence: CDR1 GTSNPN, CDR2 SVGIG (reference sequence). CDR3 residues: CAWSRDWGAYEQYF. CDR3 DNA: TGTGCCTGGAGTCGGGACTGGGGGGCCTACGAGCAGTACTTC.

The chain employs TRBV10-3 and TRBJ2-3, with unresolved D. Germline loops: CDR1 ENHRY, CDR2 SYGVKD. The CDR3 loop spans 13 amino acids. The V and J ends lost 3 bases and 6 bases respectively, with 10 bases between them. The CDR3 DNA follows: TGTGCCATCAGTGACCTGACTTGGGATACGCAGTATTTT. It encodes CAISDLTWDTQYF.